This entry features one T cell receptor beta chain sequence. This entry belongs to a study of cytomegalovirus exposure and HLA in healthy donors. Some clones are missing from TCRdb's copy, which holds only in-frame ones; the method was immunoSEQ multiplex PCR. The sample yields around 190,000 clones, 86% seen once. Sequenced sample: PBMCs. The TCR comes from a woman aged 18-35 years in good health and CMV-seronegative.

The CDR3, as DNA: TGTGCCACCAGCAGAGGGGCGTCCGACTACGAGCAGTACTTC. Translation gives CATSRGASDYEQYF. This chain joins TRBV15 and TRBJ2-7; D is undetermined. Germline CDR1 is LNHNV and CDR2 is YYDKDF (reference sequence). V was shortened by 1 base and J by 3 bases, with 10 bases between the two germline ends. This CDR3 comprises 14 residues. Together with reference TRBV15 and TRBJ2-7, the CDR3 gives the full variable domain: DAMVIQNPRYQVTQFGKPVTLSCSQTLNHNVMYWYQQKSSQAPKLLFHYYDKDFNNEADTPDNFQSRRPNTSFCFLDIRSPGLGDTAMYLCATSRGASDYEQYFGPGTRLTVT.